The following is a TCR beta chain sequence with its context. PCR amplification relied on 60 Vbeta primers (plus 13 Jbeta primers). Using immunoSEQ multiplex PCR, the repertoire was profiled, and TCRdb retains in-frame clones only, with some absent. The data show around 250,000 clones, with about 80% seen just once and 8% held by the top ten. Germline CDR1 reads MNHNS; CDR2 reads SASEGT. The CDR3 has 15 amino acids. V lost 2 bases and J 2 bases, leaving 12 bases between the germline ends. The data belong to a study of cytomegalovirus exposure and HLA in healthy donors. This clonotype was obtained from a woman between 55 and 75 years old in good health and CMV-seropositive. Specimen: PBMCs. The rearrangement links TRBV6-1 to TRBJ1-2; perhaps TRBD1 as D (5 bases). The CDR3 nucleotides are TGTGCCAGCAGTGAATCATGGGGCGCGAACTATGGCTACACCTTC. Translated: CASSESWGANYGYTF.